The clone carrying this T cell receptor (beta chain) rates as medium-sized. These data come from a study of immune characterization of retroperitoneal liposarcoma. TCRdb re-analysed the PCR reads in MiXCR, keeping a single row per CDR3 protein. The sample yields 2,500 or so distinct CDR3 sequences, roughly 23% seen once. With 3 bases clipped from V and 13 bases from J, the junction kept 14 bases outside the gene matches. This CDR3 contains 15 residues. The germline V gene encodes CDR1 MNHNS and CDR2 SASEGT. This sequence was found in a male donor with retroperitoneal liposarcoma. The sample taken for sequencing was tumor tissue. The chain uses TRBV6-1 and TRBJ2-4; TRBD2 matches at 8 bases. For the CDR3, the DNA is TGTGCCAGCAGTGAGAGGCCGGGACTAGAAGGTGAGCAGTACTTC. Encoded protein: CASSERPGLEGEQYF.